Detailed here is one T cell receptor (beta chain). Antigen: not known. The sample belongs to a study of somatic mutations in cytotoxic T cells in rheumatoid arthritis. Study-level information: Right after diagnosis, and before any treatment had started, patient peripheral blood (almost 31 ml EDTA) was drawn. Notes on the study in general: Which antigens the expanded CD8+ clones targeted was unknown.

CDR1 and CDR2 (germline): MNHNY, SVGAGI (reference sequence). Trimming shortened V by 8 bases and J by 8 bases, and 15 bases separated the two germline ends. The CDR3 runs 13 residues. The study pulled out CD4+ and CD8+ cells with positive magnetic bead selection and then checked their purity by flow cytometry. TCRdb's table, derived via immunoSEQ multiplex PCR, lists solely in-frame clones and lacks some. Of some 16,000 clones in the sample, roughly 80% are singletons; the top ten hold approximately 12%. This rearrangement joins TRBV6-6 to TRBJ1-4; the D gene is possibly TRBD1 (6 bases). What was sequenced was CD8+ T cells sorted from blood. The receptor comes from an adult with rheumatoid arthritis. CDR3 in amino acids: CASVFSRGEKLFF. The CDR3 coding sequence is TGTGCCAGCGTTTTCTCCAGGGGAGAAAAACTGTTTTTT.